This is a list of T cell receptor beta chains from one sample in a study of OX40 agonist ivuxolimab in advanced cancers. The protocol was immunoSEQ multiplex PCR, while the TCRdb copy is restricted to in-frame clones and leaves out a portion. The sample has 55,000 to 80,000 clones; about 89% are singletons. This sample comprised CD4+ or CD8+ T cells sorted from blood, obtained in a trial of the OX40 agonist ivuxolimab. These receptor sequences come from an adult with an advanced solid tumor such as melanoma, head and neck, liver or kidney cancer. CDR3s include the opening cysteine and the closing phenylalanine or tryptophan. The order of the fields is clone size, J gene, D gene, V gene, CDR3 protein, CDR3 DNA. The D gene is left open where the match is weak. Size is stated for part of the rows, as once, few or many counts, or as a class when the clone is expanded.

abundance: NA; j_gene: TRBJ2-3; d_gene: TRBD1; v_gene: TRBV6-4; CDR3aa: CASSRTGSSVLSTDTQYF; CDR3nt: TGTGCCAGCTCCCGGACAGGCTCGTCCGTCCTTAGCACAGATACGCAGTATTTT
abundance: once; j_gene: TRBJ1-1; d_gene: TRBD1; v_gene: TRBV29-1; CDR3aa: CSVEQGEGTEAFF; CDR3nt: TGCAGCGTTGAGCAGGGGGAGGGCACTGAAGCTTTCTTT
abundance: NA; j_gene: TRBJ1-3; d_gene: TRBD1; v_gene: TRBV19; CDR3aa: CASSPPTGSGNTIYF; CDR3nt: TGTGCCAGTAGCCCCCCGACAGGGTCCGGAAACACCATATATTTT
abundance: once; j_gene: TRBJ1-4; d_gene: NA; v_gene: TRBV5-1; CDR3aa: CASSGGGSLGEKLFF; CDR3nt: TGCGCCAGCAGCGGAGGGGGGAGTCTTGGTGAAAAACTGTTTTTT
abundance: once; j_gene: TRBJ2-1; d_gene: NA; v_gene: TRBV19; CDR3aa: CASSIRRNRQALNEQFF; CDR3nt: TGTGCCAGTAGTATCCGACGAAACCGCCAAGCCCTCAATGAGCAGTTCTTC
abundance: NA; j_gene: TRBJ2-5; d_gene: NA; v_gene: TRBV5-6; CDR3aa: CASSLGSGSETQYF; CDR3nt: TGTGCCAGCAGCTTGGGTTCGGGATCGGAGACCCAGTACTTC
abundance: NA; j_gene: TRBJ1-1; d_gene: TRBD1; v_gene: TRBV19; CDR3aa: CASSPAPGQGNTEAFF; CDR3nt: TGTGCCAGTAGTCCGGCTCCGGGACAGGGAAACACTGAAGCTTTCTTT
abundance: NA; j_gene: TRBJ1-4; d_gene: NA; v_gene: TRBV7-9; CDR3aa: CASSLGAFDLEKLFF; CDR3nt: TGTGCCAGCAGCTTAGGGGCTTTCGATCTTGAAAAACTGTTTTTT
abundance: NA; j_gene: TRBJ2-1; d_gene: TRBD2; v_gene: TRBV28; CDR3aa: CASSLGGLARNEQFF; CDR3nt: TGTGCCAGCAGTTTAGGAGGACTAGCGAGAAATGAGCAGTTCTTC
abundance: NA; j_gene: TRBJ1-2; d_gene: NA; v_gene: TRBV5-4; CDR3aa: CASSLARGAGGYTF; CDR3nt: TGTGCCAGCAGCTTGGCCCGAGGGGCCGGGGGCTACACCTTC